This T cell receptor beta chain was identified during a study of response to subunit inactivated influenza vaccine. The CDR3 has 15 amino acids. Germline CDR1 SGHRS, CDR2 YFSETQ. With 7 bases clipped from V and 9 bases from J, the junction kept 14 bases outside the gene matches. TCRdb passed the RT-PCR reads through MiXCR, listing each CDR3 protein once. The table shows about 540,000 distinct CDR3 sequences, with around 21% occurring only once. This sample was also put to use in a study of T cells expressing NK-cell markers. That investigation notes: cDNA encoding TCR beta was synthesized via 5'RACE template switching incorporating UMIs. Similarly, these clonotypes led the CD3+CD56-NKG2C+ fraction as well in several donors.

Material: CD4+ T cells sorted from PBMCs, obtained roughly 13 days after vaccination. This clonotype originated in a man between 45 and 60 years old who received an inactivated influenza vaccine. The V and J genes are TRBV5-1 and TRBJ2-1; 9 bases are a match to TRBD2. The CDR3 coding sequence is TGCGCCAGCGTCCGCGGGGGGACTAGCTCTGGTGAGCAGTTCTTC. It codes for CASVRGGTSSGEQFF.